A selection of T cell receptor beta chains follows, all from one sample in a study of T cell repertoires in cytomegalovirus infection. TCRdb re-derived calls from the reads in MiXCR, one entry per CDR3 protein. The sample lists around 740,000 distinct CDR3 sequences, approximately 34% occurring once. The sample consisted of PBMCs. The receptors shown here come from a human donor in good health (CMV status not recorded). Some clones in this sample may be carry-over from other donors' samples. Each CDR3 is given with its conserved first and last residue. A D gene is named only where the DNA matches it firmly. A clone size is listed for some rows: how often the clone was seen (once, few, many), or a class if it is expanded.

v_gene: TRBV19
abundance: .
j_gene: TRBJ2-1
d_gene: .
CDR3aa: CASSITGEGYNEQFF
CDR3nt: TGTGCCAGTAGTATAACGGGAGAAGGGTACAATGAGCAGTTCTTC

v_gene: TRBV6-4
abundance: once
j_gene: TRBJ2-1
d_gene: TRBD1
CDR3aa: CASSDSAGGTYNEQFF
CDR3nt: TGTGCCAGCAGTGACTCCGCAGGGGGCACCTACAATGAGCAGTTCTTC

v_gene: TRBV7-9
abundance: .
j_gene: TRBJ1-1
d_gene: .
CDR3aa: CASSNGGGTEAFF
CDR3nt: TGTGCCAGCAGCAACGGGGGGGGCACTGAAGCTTTCTTT

v_gene: TRBV24-1
abundance: .
j_gene: TRBJ2-3
d_gene: .
CDR3aa: CATSAWLETTDTQYF
CDR3nt: TGTGCCACCAGTGCTTGGCTAGAGACGACAGATACGCAGTATTTT

v_gene: TRBV19
abundance: once
j_gene: TRBJ2-1
d_gene: TRBD2
CDR3aa: CASLGLAGGYNEQFF
CDR3nt: TGTGCCAGTCTAGGGCTAGCGGGAGGGTACAATGAGCAGTTCTTC

v_gene: TRBV7-8
abundance: many
j_gene: TRBJ1-2
d_gene: .
CDR3aa: CASSVDANYGYTF
CDR3nt: TGTGCCAGCAGCGTGGATGCTAACTATGGCTACACCTTC

v_gene: TRBV5-8
abundance: few
j_gene: TRBJ1-2
d_gene: .
CDR3aa: CASSLAPGDYGYTF
CDR3nt: TGTGCCAGCAGCTTAGCTCCCGGGGACTATGGCTACACCTTC

v_gene: TRBV29-1
abundance: once
j_gene: TRBJ1-2
d_gene: .
CDR3aa: CSAEETTNNYGYTF
CDR3nt: TGCAGCGCTGAAGAGACAACGAATAACTATGGCTACACCTTC

v_gene: TRBV7-7
abundance: .
j_gene: TRBJ2-5
d_gene: .
CDR3aa: CASSPFTTQETQYF
CDR3nt: TGTGCTAGCAGCCCATTCACTACACAAGAGACCCAGTACTTC

v_gene: TRBV2
abundance: .
j_gene: TRBJ2-1
d_gene: .
CDR3aa: CASSENGNEQFF
CDR3nt: TGTGCCAGCAGTGAAAACGGTAATGAGCAGTTCTTC

v_gene: TRBV6-2/TRBV6-3
abundance: .
j_gene: TRBJ2-1
d_gene: .
CDR3aa: CASSYSWGPYNEQFF
CDR3nt: TGTGCCAGCAGTTACTCTTGGGGACCTTACAATGAGCAGTTCTTC

v_gene: TRBV11-2
abundance: few
j_gene: TRBJ2-7
d_gene: .
CDR3aa: CASSLEAYSYEQYF
CDR3nt: TGTGCCAGCAGCTTAGAGGCCTACTCCTACGAGCAGTACTTC

v_gene: TRBV25-1
abundance: many
j_gene: TRBJ2-1
d_gene: .
CDR3aa: CASEGSEQFF
CDR3nt: TGTGCCAGCGAGGGGAGTGAGCAGTTCTTC

v_gene: TRBV12-3/TRBV12-4
abundance: .
j_gene: TRBJ2-1
d_gene: TRBD2
CDR3aa: CASSARLSGRAINEQFF
CDR3nt: TGTGCCAGCAGTGCCCGGTTGAGCGGGAGGGCCATCAATGAGCAGTTCTTC

v_gene: TRBV28
abundance: .
j_gene: TRBJ2-5
d_gene: .
CDR3aa: CASSLSRVGQETQYF
CDR3nt: TGTGCCAGCAGTTTATCACGGGTCGGGCAAGAGACCCAGTACTTC

v_gene: TRBV12-3/TRBV12-4
abundance: .
j_gene: TRBJ1-1
d_gene: .
CDR3aa: CASSPTARTVRAEAFF
CDR3nt: TGTGCCAGCAGTCCCACCGCCCGGACAGTACGCGCTGAAGCTTTCTTT

v_gene: TRBV28
abundance: .
j_gene: TRBJ1-2
d_gene: TRBD1
CDR3aa: CASRGTGANYGYTF
CDR3nt: TGTGCCAGCAGGGGGACAGGGGCTAACTATGGCTACACCTTC

v_gene: TRBV2
abundance: few
j_gene: TRBJ1-1
d_gene: .
CDR3aa: CASRGTQGAFF
CDR3nt: TGTGCCAGCAGAGGGACTCAGGGAGCTTTCTTT

v_gene: TRBV27
abundance: .
j_gene: TRBJ1-4
d_gene: TRBD1
CDR3aa: CASTGTGREEKLFF
CDR3nt: TGTGCCAGCACCGGGACAGGGAGGGAGGAAAAACTGTTTTTT

v_gene: TRBV7-6
abundance: .
j_gene: TRBJ2-5
d_gene: .
CDR3aa: CASSPLPGYQETQYF
CDR3nt: TGTGCTAGCAGCCCCCTCCCAGGGTACCAAGAGACCCAGTACTTC

v_gene: TRBV14
abundance: few
j_gene: TRBJ2-7
d_gene: .
CDR3aa: CASSQDRISYEQYF
CDR3nt: TGTGCCAGCAGCCAAGATCGCATCTCCTACGAGCAGTACTTC

v_gene: TRBV7-8
abundance: many
j_gene: TRBJ2-1
d_gene: .
CDR3aa: CASSLITAGPSYNEQFF
CDR3nt: TGTGCCAGCAGCTTGATTACGGCGGGGCCCTCCTACAATGAGCAGTTCTTC

v_gene: TRBV19
abundance: .
j_gene: TRBJ2-1
d_gene: TRBD2
CDR3aa: CASSGGSGSEQFF
CDR3nt: TGTGCCAGTAGTGGGGGAAGCGGGAGTGAGCAGTTCTTC

v_gene: TRBV29-1
abundance: .
j_gene: TRBJ2-5
d_gene: .
CDR3aa: CSVEDTDGQETQYF
CDR3nt: TGCAGCGTTGAAGATACGGACGGACAAGAGACCCAGTACTTC

v_gene: TRBV5-4
abundance: .
j_gene: TRBJ2-1
d_gene: TRBD1
CDR3aa: CASSPDRGRLYNEQFF
CDR3nt: TGTGCCAGCAGCCCGGACAGGGGGCGGCTCTACAATGAGCAGTTCTTC

v_gene: TRBV5-1
abundance: .
j_gene: TRBJ2-1
d_gene: .
CDR3aa: CASSRFRLEYNEQFF
CDR3nt: TGCGCCAGCAGCCGTTTCCGACTAGAGTACAATGAGCAGTTCTTC

v_gene: TRBV7-3
abundance: .
j_gene: TRBJ1-2
d_gene: .
CDR3aa: CASSLNAASYGYTF
CDR3nt: TGTGCCAGCAGCTTAAATGCAGCTAGCTATGGCTACACCTTC

v_gene: TRBV7-9
abundance: many
j_gene: TRBJ2-3
d_gene: .
CDR3aa: CASSLGGTSTDTQYF
CDR3nt: TGTGCCAGCAGCTTAGGGGGAACCAGCACAGATACGCAGTATTTT

v_gene: TRBV19
abundance: .
j_gene: TRBJ2-3
d_gene: .
CDR3aa: CASSSRGFGTDTQYF
CDR3nt: TGTGCCAGTAGTAGCAGGGGCTTCGGCACAGATACGCAGTATTTT

v_gene: TRBV6-5
abundance: once
j_gene: TRBJ1-1
d_gene: .
CDR3aa: CDSSYSSSTEAFF
CDR3nt: TGTGACAGCAGTTACTCGTCGAGCACTGAAGCTTTCTTT

v_gene: TRBV20-1
abundance: few
j_gene: TRBJ2-3
d_gene: TRBD2
CDR3aa: CSARVGTSLTDTQYF
CDR3nt: TGCAGTGCTAGAGTCGGGACTAGCTTAACAGATACGCAGTATTTT

v_gene: TRBV19
abundance: few
j_gene: TRBJ2-1
d_gene: TRBD2
CDR3aa: CASSTSGRYNEQFF
CDR3nt: TGTGCCAGTAGTACTAGCGGGCGTTACAATGAGCAGTTCTTC

v_gene: TRBV20-1
abundance: .
j_gene: TRBJ2-2
d_gene: .
CDR3aa: CSARETAVNTGELFF
CDR3nt: TGCAGTGCTAGAGAAACCGCGGTGAACACCGGGGAGCTGTTTTTT

v_gene: TRBV7-8
abundance: .
j_gene: TRBJ2-4
d_gene: TRBD2
CDR3aa: CASSFLAGVCEYAKNIQYF
CDR3nt: TGTGCCAGCAGCTTCTTAGCGGGAGTGTGCGAGTATGCCAAAAACATTCAGTACTTC

v_gene: TRBV6-2/TRBV6-3
abundance: few
j_gene: TRBJ1-2
d_gene: .
CDR3aa: CASRDIANYGYTF
CDR3nt: TGTGCCAGCAGAGACATCGCTAACTATGGCTACACCTTC

v_gene: TRBV30
abundance: once
j_gene: TRBJ1-1
d_gene: .
CDR3aa: CAWILAGGIEAFF
CDR3nt: TGTGCCTGGATCCTCGCGGGGGGGATAGAGGCTTTCTTT

v_gene: TRBV7-2
abundance: .
j_gene: TRBJ2-5
d_gene: TRBD2
CDR3aa: CASSLDLAAQETQYF
CDR3nt: TGTGCCAGCAGCTTAGACCTAGCGGCGCAAGAGACCCAGTACTTC

v_gene: TRBV7-2
abundance: .
j_gene: TRBJ1-5
d_gene: .
CDR3aa: CASSFMSVNQPQHF
CDR3nt: TGTGCCAGCAGCTTCATGAGCGTCAATCAGCCCCAGCATTTT

v_gene: TRBV4-2
abundance: few
j_gene: TRBJ2-7
d_gene: TRBD2
CDR3aa: CASSQDPLGTSYEQYF
CDR3nt: TGTGCCAGCAGCCAAGATCCCCTCGGGACTAGTTACGAGCAGTACTTC

v_gene: TRBV7-9
abundance: few
j_gene: TRBJ2-7
d_gene: TRBD2
CDR3aa: CASSLARTSGGRSSYEQYF
CDR3nt: TGTGCCAGCAGCTTAGCCCGGACTAGCGGGGGGCGCAGCTCCTACGAGCAGTACTTC